The 4 T cell receptor beta chains in this list originate from one sample, sequenced in a study of CD8+ T cells in alopecia areata. cDNA serving as the sequencing template came from extracted, reverse transcribed RNA. TCRdb keeps only in-frame clones here, not all; method: immunoSEQ multiplex PCR. The sample records about 37,000 clones, 45% to 55% being singletons. Sorting of CD4+ cells into CD25+CD127- cells (for 5 or 6 patients) was performed. Material: CD4+ Tregs sorted from blood. All receptors come from a human donor with alopecia areata.

The chain links TRBV4-1 to TRBJ2-7, with D unclear. The CDR3 covers 14 residues. Deletions cut 0 bases from V and 1 base from J, with 7 bases between. Per the germline V gene, CDR1 is MGHRA and CDR2 is YSYEKL. This CDR3 is CASSQDLQSYEQYF. CDR3 nucleotides: TGCGCCAGCAGCCAAGATCTTCAGTCCTACGAGCAGTACTTC.

The chain links TRBV7-2 to TRBJ2-1; perhaps TRBD2 as D (5 bases). Germline assignment: CDR1 SGHTA and CDR2 FQGNSA. The CDR3 totals 16 residues. The V end was cut by 1 base, the J end by 7 bases, with 17 bases between. The CDR3 DNA reads as TGTGCCAGCAGCTTAGGTGGACTCCCCCCGCGGAATGAGCAGTTCTTC. It encodes CASSLGGLPPRNEQFF.

This clone was seen a few times. The V call is TRBV6-6, the J call TRBJ1-2; D unresolved. Trimming took 3 bases from V and 4 from J, leaving 9 bases between them. Germline CDR1 reads MNHNY; CDR2 reads SVGAGI (reference sequence). The CDR3 loop spans 13 amino acids. The CDR3 loop reads CASSYRHSYGYTF. As DNA, the CDR3 is TGTGCCAGCAGTTATCGGCACTCCTATGGCTACACCTTC.

This clone turned up a few times. J is TRBJ2-4 and V is TRBV5-1; the D gene is possibly TRBD1 (6 bases). Germline CDR1 SGHRS, CDR2 YFSETQ. This CDR3 has 16 amino acids. Trimming shortened V by 4 bases and J by 8 bases, and 22 bases separated the two germline ends. CDR3 amino acids: CASSLGVQGIGDIQYF. CDR3 bases: TGCGCCAGCAGCCTAGGGGTCCAGGGGATTGGGGACATTCAGTACTTC.